Listed below are T cell receptor beta chains from one sample, sequenced in a study of cytomegalovirus exposure and HLA in healthy donors. Profiled with immunoSEQ multiplex PCR; TCRdb holds only in-frame clones, not every one. The sample includes approximately 200,000 clones, around 79% seen only once; the top ten take 1.5%. Sample: PBMCs. All receptors derive from a girl aged 10 to 17 in good health and CMV-seropositive. CDR3s include the opening cysteine and the closing phenylalanine or tryptophan. D genes are given only for firm matches. The listing skips clone size in some rows; elsewhere it reads once, few, many or a size class.

D gene	clone size	V gene	J gene	CDR3 protein	CDR3 DNA
TRBD1	.	TRBV2	TRBJ2-7	CASRADRGDRQYF	TGTGCCAGCAGGGCCGACAGGGGTGATCGGCAGTACTTC
.	.	TRBV4-1	TRBJ2-7	CASSHLTGSYEQYF	TGCGCCAGCAGCCATCTTACAGGCTCCTACGAGCAGTACTTC
.	few	TRBV7-6	TRBJ1-1	CASSSPGRSMNTEAFF	TGTGCCAGCAGCTCTCCAGGGCGGTCCATGAACACTGAAGCTTTCTTT
.	.	TRBV5-1	TRBJ2-7	CASSQGAAYEQYF	TGCGCCAGCAGTCAAGGGGCAGCCTACGAGCAGTACTTC
TRBD2	once	TRBV5-4	TRBJ2-3	CAMGSGGATDTQYF	TGTGCCATGGGAAGCGGGGGGGCCACAGATACGCAGTATTTT
TRBD1	few	TRBV4-2	TRBJ1-1	CASSQEPGTGVGTGNTEAFF	TGTGCCAGCAGCCAAGAACCCGGGACAGGGGTCGGGACCGGGAACACTGAAGCTTTCTTT
TRBD2	.	TRBV9	TRBJ2-1	CASSLSMSGGGVYNEQFF	TGTGCCAGCAGCCTATCCATGTCTGGGGGGGGAGTCTACAATGAGCAGTTCTTC
.	.	TRBV27	TRBJ2-1	CASSRDPDSYNEQFF	TGTGCCAGCAGTCGAGATCCTGACTCCTACAATGAGCAGTTCTTC
.	.	TRBV5-4	TRBJ1-1	CASSLVGANTEAFF	TGTGCCAGCAGCTTGGTAGGGGCGAACACTGAAGCTTTCTTT
TRBD2	.	TRBV18	TRBJ2-7	CASSSSSGPYEQYF	TGTGCCAGCTCAAGCTCTAGCGGACCCTACGAGCAGTACTTC
.	.	TRBV5-1	TRBJ1-1	CASSLWEGTEAFF	TGCGCCAGCAGCCTTTGGGAGGGCACTGAAGCTTTCTTT
.	.	TRBV27	TRBJ2-7	CASSSVQGIHEQYF	TGTGCCAGCAGTTCCGTCCAGGGGATCCACGAGCAGTACTTC
.	.	TRBV27	TRBJ2-7	CASSPGISYEQYF	TGTGCCAGCAGTCCCGGGATTTCCTACGAGCAGTACTTC
.	.	TRBV12-5	TRBJ2-5	CASGRTGETQYF	TGTGCTAGTGGCCGGACGGGGGAGACCCAGTACTTC
.	.	TRBV11-2	TRBJ2-1	CASSLGGSSYNEQFF	TGTGCCAGCAGCTTAGGTGGCAGCTCCTACAATGAGCAGTTCTTC
TRBD1	.	TRBV7-2	TRBJ1-6	CASSWGQDPPLHF	TGTGCCAGCAGCTGGGGACAGGATCCACCCCTCCACTTT
.	.	TRBV18	TRBJ1-1	CASSSTGTLLEAFF	TGTGCCAGCTCAAGCACAGGAACCCTGCTTGAAGCTTTCTTT
TRBD1	.	TRBV20-1	TRBJ2-7	CSGRQGNEQYF	TGCAGTGGCCGACAGGGGAACGAGCAGTACTTC
.	few	TRBV30	TRBJ1-2	CAWSVTGLGGYTF	TGTGCCTGGAGTGTAACAGGGCTTGGTGGCTACACCTTC
TRBD1	.	TRBV4-3	TRBJ2-7	CASSQLGQGPYEQYF	TGCGCCAGCAGCCAACTTGGACAGGGGCCCTACGAGCAGTACTTC